Each of the 3 T cell receptor beta chains below was sequenced from the same sample in a study of blood T cells in healthy people across ages (dated by TCRdb to between 2014 and 2017). Library preparation employed 5' RACE. The sample was run on an Illumina HiSeq 2500. The second PCR ran for roughly 6 to 11 cycles and used a J-beta primer mix along with a sample-barcoded 5' primer. TCRdb trimmed public reads at Q25 via fastp, called clones via MiXCR and kept in-frame beta chains. All rows with the same CDR3 protein become a single entry with the most common DNA and genes. The sample yields 1.5 million to 2 million distinct CDR3 sequences; around 48% were counted once. The ten largest clones represent approximately 2.1% of the sample. Sequencing input: blood. These receptors all stem from a middle-aged woman in good health.

This clonotype was found a few times. The chain is built from TRBV7-2 and TRBJ2-3; 8 bases map to TRBD1. Germline-derived CDR1 and CDR2 are SGHTA and FQGNSA. J gave up 6 bases and V 0 bases, and 8 bases lay outside the gene matches. The CDR3 loop spans 16 amino acids. As DNA, the CDR3 is TGTGCCAGCAGCTTAGCCGGCAGGGGGCAGGTTGATACGCAGTATTTT. Its translation: CASSLAGRGQVDTQYF. Based on the CDR3 plus reference TRBV7-2 and TRBJ2-3, the full variable domain is GAGVSQSPSNKVTEKGKDVELRCDPISGHTALYWYRQSLGQGLEFLIYFQGNSAPDKSGLPSDRFSAERTGGSVSTLTIQRTQQEDSAVYLCASSLAGRGQVDTQYFGPGTRLTVL.

The chain carries TRBV6-2 or TRBV6-3 and TRBJ2-7; D is unclear. The J call may be incorrect, as the DNA end agrees better with TRBJ2-5. Germline values: CDR1 MNHEY, CDR2 SVGEGT. This CDR3 contains 13 residues. CDR3: CASAGPRQETQYF. DNA of the CDR3: TGTGCCAGCGCAGGACCCAGACAAGAGACCCAGTACTTC.

This clonotype was counted between two and nine times. V and J are TRBV9 and TRBJ2-7; 10 bases fit TRBD2. The trim removed 5 bases at V and 3 bases at J, leaving 5 bases unmatched. The CDR3 runs 14 residues. Germline V gene lookup returns CDR1 SGDLS and CDR2 YYNGEE. The CDR3 DNA follows: TGTGCCAGCAGTGTACTAGCGGGAAACTACGAGCAGTACTTC. It specifies CASSVLAGNYEQYF.